This is a list of T cell receptor beta chains from one sample in a study of CXCR3-negative and CXCR3-positive naive CD8 T cells. Using the 5' RACE reads, TCRdb records one entry per CDR3 protein without DNA. The table lists 30,000 to 40,000 distinct CDR3 sequences. Input material: memory CD8+ T cells from blood. All receptors derive from a human donor in good health. Some clones in this sample may be carry-over from other donors' samples. The CDR3 runs from the conserved cysteine through the conserved F or W. Rows may omit the clone size; those that give it use once, few, many or a size class.

CDR3 length	J gene	clone size	V gene	CDR3 protein
17	TRBJ2-5	.	TRBV27	CASSLGTSGGRQETQYF
15	TRBJ1-5	.	TRBV20-1	CSARDSRQDHQPQHF
15	TRBJ2-7	.	TRBV29-1	CSVEPLAGQAYEQYF
15	TRBJ2-7	.	TRBV10-3	CAISDGGRMRNEQYF
15	TRBJ2-7	.	TRBV27	CASSLRGEEHYEQYF
16	TRBJ2-3	.	TRBV28	CASSLDREASTDTQYF
15	TRBJ1-1	.	TRBV30	CAWSASKAMNTEAFF
17	TRBJ2-1	.	TRBV3-1	CASSPLTSGSIYNEQFF
13	TRBJ2-3	.	TRBV7-2	CASSQTSADTQYF
15	TRBJ2-7	.	TRBV12-3/TRBV12-4	CASSSGTGGSYEQYF
15	TRBJ2-1	.	TRBV28	CASIKSPDRYNEQFF
13	TRBJ2-5	.	TRBV7-2	CASRSGHQETQYF
17	TRBJ2-3	.	TRBV6-2/TRBV6-3	CASSGGYSGGPGDTQYF
16	TRBJ2-1	.	TRBV6-2/TRBV6-3	CASSYSALAAYNEQFF
18	TRBJ2-2	.	TRBV20-1	CSARDLLGGGAAAGELFF
14	TRBJ2-7	.	TRBV5-5	CASSLGGLPYEQYF
17	TRBJ2-3	.	TRBV10-3	CAISDHGRGTLADTQYF
15	TRBJ1-1	.	TRBV11-2	CASRGGRAMNTEAFF
16	TRBJ2-1	.	TRBV20-1	CSTPGPTLSLYNEQFF
15	TRBJ2-1	.	TRBV6-4	CASSKQGGSVNEQFF
15	TRBJ2-5	.	TRBV6-2/TRBV6-3	CASSPTTGEVETQYF
15	TRBJ2-1	.	TRBV7-9	CASSSGQGDYNEQFF
16	TRBJ2-2	.	TRBV28	CASSAPGGAGAGELFF
14	TRBJ2-7	.	TRBV27	CASSFEQSSYEQYF
14	TRBJ2-7	.	TRBV28	CASSLRQGTYEQYF
14	TRBJ2-5	.	TRBV28	CASSFGLSRETQYF
16	TRBJ2-6	.	TRBV4-3	CASSQDFGSGANVLTF
15	TRBJ2-5	.	TRBV7-9	CASSETGQNQETQYF
16	TRBJ2-7	.	TRBV9	CASSVGSGQGREEQYF
14	TRBJ2-7	.	TRBV20-1	CSAHFSGLSYEQYF
16	TRBJ2-7	.	TRBV20-1	CSATTNGRGFSYEQYF
14	TRBJ2-7	.	TRBV29-1	CSVEDGRGSSEQYF
18	TRBJ2-6	.	TRBV5-1	CASSLGATRGSGANVLTF
13	TRBJ2-7	.	TRBV27	CASSSSGQNEQYF
13	TRBJ1-2	.	TRBV15	CATYRGDGYGYTF
16	TRBJ2-1	.	TRBV11-2	CASSLFEAGGYNEQFF
14	TRBJ2-7	.	TRBV7-9	CASSGGTSGKEQYF
15	TRBJ2-1	.	TRBV5-4	CASSADYRGSNEQFF
16	TRBJ2-1	.	TRBV4-2	CASSHSTLAGFDEQFF
18	TRBJ2-1	.	TRBV12-3/TRBV12-4	CASSVTRPGQGPRNEQFF
16	TRBJ2-5	.	TRBV6-6	CASSLYDRGFVETQYF
14	TRBJ2-1	.	TRBV7-3	CASSPGLGRDEQFF
17	TRBJ2-7	.	TRBV6-2/TRBV6-3	CASRLPMTSGDIYEQYF
15	TRBJ1-5	.	TRBV7-3	CASSTPDSKYQPQHF
15	TRBJ1-1	.	TRBV7-9	CASSERQGANTEAFF
14	TRBJ2-7	.	TRBV29-1	CSAEGTSGPYEQYF
14	TRBJ2-1	.	TRBV4-1	CASSQEGPAHEQFF
15	TRBJ2-7	.	TRBV5-1	CASSAYGTPSPEQYF
11	TRBJ2-2	.	TRBV4-1	CASSSTGELFF
14	TRBJ1-1	.	TRBV29-1	CSVLDSFMNTEAFF
14	TRBJ2-3	medium-sized	TRBV6-4	CASSDSGGADTQYF
15	TRBJ2-3	.	TRBV11-2	CASSLAPGSSDTQYF
11	TRBJ2-1	.	TRBV29-1	CSLAGYNEQFF
20	TRBJ2-4	.	TRBV28	CASSLSGTSGSALAKNIQYF
14	TRBJ1-3	.	TRBV27	CASSFSSSGNTIYF